A selection of T cell receptor beta chains follows, all from one sample in a study of T cell responses to AZD1222 COVID-19 vaccine. Produced via immunoSEQ multiplex PCR; TCRdb's table is partial and in-frame only. The sample contains 100,000 to 150,000 clones, 90% of which appear only once. Sequencing was performed on peripheral blood, taken on day 0 of AZD1222 vaccination. Receptor source: an adult in good health. CDR3s include the opening cysteine and the closing phenylalanine or tryptophan. The order of the fields is V gene, CDR3 length, D gene, J gene, clone size, CDR3 DNA, CDR3 protein. The D gene is left open where the match is weak. Size tells how often a clone was seen (once, few, many) or the class of an expanded clone, and some rows leave it out.

>TRBV10-3|14|-|TRBJ1-2|-
TGTGCCATCAGTGAGGGGGTAGCTAACTATGGCTACACCTTC
CAISEGVANYGYTF
>TRBV28|15|-|TRBJ1-6|-
TGTGCCAGCAACCATGGACAAACCTATAATTCACCCCTCCACTTT
CASNHGQTYNSPLHF
>TRBV19|13|-|TRBJ1-1|-
TGTGCCAGTAGTATCATAGGGGGCACTGAAGCTTTCTTT
CASSIIGGTEAFF
>TRBV3-1/TRBV3-2|16|TRBD2|TRBJ2-5|-
TGTGCCAGCAGCCAAGAGACTAGCGGGTACCAAGAGACCCAGTACTTC
CASSQETSGYQETQYF
>TRBV2|18|TRBD2|TRBJ2-1|-
TGTGCCAGCACTTCCTCAGCCTATGGGACTAGCGGAAACAATGAGCAGTTCTTC
CASTSSAYGTSGNNEQFF
>TRBV28|16|TRBD2|TRBJ2-2|-
TGTGCCAGCCGTTATGCGACTAGCGGGAACACCGGGGAGCTGTTTTTT
CASRYATSGNTGELFF
>TRBV19|14|-|TRBJ2-1|-
TGTGCCAGTAGTATATTGGGAGTTGGTAATGAGCAGTTCTTC
CASSILGVGNEQFF
>TRBV5-1|13|-|TRBJ2-1|-
TGCGCCAGCAGGAGGACAGTCGACAATGAGCAGTTCTTC
CASRRTVDNEQFF
>TRBV11-2|16|TRBD1|TRBJ2-1|-
TGTGCCAGCAGTTTACCGGGACAGGCCTCTAAGAATGAGCAGTTCTTC
CASSLPGQASKNEQFF
>TRBV7-6|16|-|TRBJ1-1|-
TGTGCCAGCAGCTTAGGCGAGAGATTCCTGAACACTGAAGCTTTCTTT
CASSLGERFLNTEAFF
>TRBV7-8|16|-|TRBJ1-5|-
TGTGCCAGCAGCCCCGGGCTCCGTTCTAGCAATCAGCCCCAGCATTTT
CASSPGLRSSNQPQHF
>TRBV10-2|15|-|TRBJ1-4|-
TGCGCCTCACGAGGGACAATTTCACCTAATGAAAAACTGTTTTTT
CASRGTISPNEKLFF
>TRBV28|15|TRBD1|TRBJ1-1|few
TGTGCCAGCAGTTTGGGGACAGGGGGGGCCACTGAAGCTTTCTTT
CASSLGTGGATEAFF
>TRBV19|12|-|TRBJ2-7|-
TGTGCCAGTAGTATAGAGGGATACGAGCAGTACTTC
CASSIEGYEQYF
>TRBV6-1|14|-|TRBJ2-7|-
TGTGCCAGCAGTGAAGGACAGAGCTCCTACGAGCAGTACTTC
CASSEGQSSYEQYF
>TRBV5-4|19|TRBD2|TRBJ2-3|few
TGTGCCAGCAGCTTTGAGGGGCTAGCGGGAGGGTATAGCACAGATACGCAGTATTTT
CASSFEGLAGGYSTDTQYF
>TRBV28|12|TRBD1|TRBJ1-4|-
TGTGCCAGCAGGACAGGGAATGAAAAACTGTTTTTT
CASRTGNEKLFF
>TRBV29-1|13|-|TRBJ2-2|-
TGCAGCTTCCGGGCTCCGAACACCGGGGAGCTGTTTTTT
CSFRAPNTGELFF
>TRBV6-2/TRBV6-3|20|TRBD2|TRBJ2-7|-
TGTGCCAGCAGTTACCGTGGGACTAGCGGGAGAGTAATGAGGACCTACGAGCAGTACTTC
CASSYRGTSGRVMRTYEQYF
>TRBV6-1|15|-|TRBJ1-3|once
TGTGCCAGCAGTGAAATGGGGGTTTCTGGAAACACCATATATTTT
CASSEMGVSGNTIYF
>TRBV18|15|-|TRBJ2-3|once
TGTGCCAGCTCACAATACATGACGGACACAGATACGCAGTATTTT
CASSQYMTDTDTQYF
>TRBV9|15|TRBD1|TRBJ2-1|-
TGTGCCAGCAGCGTAGCTACAGGGGAGTACAATGAGCAGTTCTTC
CASSVATGEYNEQFF
>TRBV11-2|18|-|TRBJ2-3|-
TGTGCCAGCAGCACTTATCTCCCGGCGGGTCGGGGTGGAAGGGCGCAGTATTTT
CASSTYLPAGRGGRAQYF
>TRBV4-3|14|-|TRBJ2-5|-
TGCGCCAGCAGCCAAGATCTCGCGGGAGAGACCCAGTACTTC
CASSQDLAGETQYF
>TRBV28|14|TRBD1|TRBJ1-4|-
TGTGCCAGCAGTTCGACAGGGGGGGATGAAAAACTGTTTTTT
CASSSTGGDEKLFF